This T cell receptor beta chain was profiled in a study of PD-L1 blockade in urothelial cancer. The germline V and J ends were trimmed by 4 bases and 4 bases, with 10 bases remaining between them. The CDR3 is 12 residues long. Germline V lookup: CDR1 SQVTM, CDR2 ANQGSEA. Generated by immunoSEQ multiplex PCR, the TCRdb table keeps only in-frame clones and is missing some. This table has approximately 35,000 clones, approximately 34% appearing once. The sample holds one count of this clone. The chain couples TRBV29-1 to TRBJ1-1, with TRBD1 as a possible D gene (6 bases). The specimen was tumor tissue, collected before atezolizumab (anti-PD-L1) treatment. The receptor was derived from a man aged 55 to 70 with urothelial cancer. The CDR3 region has the DNA TGCAGCGTTGTAGGGGGGGTCACTGAAGCTTTCTTT. Translated: CSVVGGVTEAFF.